The 20 T cell receptor beta chains presented below share a single source sample, sequenced in a study of shared clonotypes between healthy human individuals. Using immunoSEQ multiplex PCR, the repertoire was profiled, and TCRdb retains in-frame clones only, with some absent. The data show about 2.1 million clones, 80% to 95% seen once. CD45RO-negative cells were positively selected for CCR7, leaving out terminally differentiated effector memory CD45RA+ cells. The sequenced material came from naive CD8+ T cells from PBMCs. The receptor source for this set is a man between 18 and 29 years old in good health. Some clones in this sample may be carry-over from other donors' samples.

The genes are TRBV28 and TRBJ2-7; 7 nucleotides agree with TRBD1. Germline V lookup: CDR1 MDHEN, CDR2 SYDVKM. The V segment lost 5 bases and the J segment 2 bases; nucleotides outside the gene matches: 12. The length of the CDR3 is 16 residues. The CDR3 DNA follows: TGTGCCAGCAGTGGGGATCGAAGGGACAGACCCTACGAGCAGTACTTC. The encoded protein is CASSGDRRDRPYEQYF.

The rearrangement uses TRBV14 and TRBJ2-7; a possible D gene is TRBD1 (5 bases). There are 15 residues in the CDR3. Germline CDR1 reads SGHDN; CDR2 reads FVKESK. Trimming stripped 4 bases from V and 4 bases from J, with 17 bases between. CDR3 sequence reads: CASSLRASPMYEQYF. CDR3 in DNA: TGTGCCAGCAGCCTCAGGGCCTCACCTATGTACGAGCAGTACTTC.

The rearrangement joins TRBV6-6 to TRBJ1-1, with D perhaps matching TRBD1 (6 bases). Deletions cut 1 base from V and 7 bases from J, with 10 bases between. Germline values: CDR1 MNHNY, CDR2 SVGAGI (reference sequence). The CDR3 sequence is 13 residues long. The chain's CDR3 is CASSYWGAGEAFF. CDR3 sequence (DNA): TGTGCCAGCAGTTACTGGGGGGCGGGTGAAGCTTTCTTT.

The chain recombines TRBV5-1 with TRBJ1-2, with 7 bases identical to TRBD1. This CDR3 comprises 12 residues. Trimming at V came to 3 bases and at J to 9 bases, leaving 5 bases not matched to a gene. The germline V gene encodes CDR1 SGHRS and CDR2 YFSETQ. This CDR3 is CASSWDSESYTF. The CDR3 nucleotides are TGCGCCAGCAGCTGGGACAGCGAAAGCTACACCTTC.

The V gene is TRBV7-9, the J gene TRBJ1-5; D not resolved. CDR3 length equals 15 residues. Trimming pared 2 bases from V and 5 bases from J, leaving 13 bases between. Germline CDR1 and CDR2: SEHNR and FQNEAQ (reference sequence). The CDR3 nucleotides read TGTGCCAGCAGCTTATCCCCTGGGAGGTATCAGCCCCAGCATTTT. This sequence encodes CASSLSPGRYQPQHF.

About this clone itself: The identical CDR3 is also encoded by other nucleotide sequences in the sample. The chain joins TRBV9 to TRBJ2-5; perhaps TRBD2 as D (6 bases). V was pared by 1 base and J by 5 bases, with 12 bases between. The CDR3 spans 14 residues. CDR1 SGDLS and CDR2 YYNGEE come from the germline V gene. In DNA, the CDR3 is TGTGCCAGCAGCGTAATCGGAGGGCGGGAGACCCAGTACTTC. Translated, it gives CASSVIGGRETQYF.

The V gene is TRBV27, the J gene TRBJ2-1, with D perhaps being TRBD1 or TRBD2 (5 bases each). The germline V gene has CDR1 MNHEY and CDR2 SMNVEV (reference sequence). Trimming took off 2 bases at V and 5 bases at J, with 10 bases between the two ends. This CDR3 spans 14 amino acids. The CDR3 here is CASSLRGSHNEQFF. The CDR3 nucleotides are TGTGCCAGCAGTTTACGGGGCAGTCACAATGAGCAGTTCTTC.

The V gene is TRBV14, the J gene TRBJ2-6; D perhaps matches TRBD2 (5 bases). Germline assignment: CDR1 SGHDN and CDR2 FVKESK. The CDR3 is 18 amino acids. The germline V and J ends were trimmed by 1 base and 2 bases, with 15 bases remaining between them. CDR3 region: CASSQGGLWHAGANVLTF. The CDR3 region has the DNA TGTGCCAGCAGCCAAGGAGGACTTTGGCATGCTGGGGCCAACGTCCTGACTTTC.

About this clone itself: Other DNA sequences from this sample encode an identical CDR3 as well. This rearrangement joins TRBV27 to TRBJ2-7, with a possible D match to TRBD2 (6 bases). The germline gives CDR1 MNHEY, CDR2 SMNVEV (reference sequence). Trimming removed 3 bases from V and 2 bases from J, with 8 bases in between. The length of the CDR3 is 13 residues. The CDR3 sequence: CASSFTGAYEQYF. Written as DNA, the CDR3 is TGTGCCAGCAGTTTTACGGGAGCCTACGAGCAGTACTTC.

This clone was counted once. Different DNA sequences within this sample yield the same CDR3. The genes are TRBV9 and TRBJ1-3; D is undetermined. Germline V lookup: CDR1 SGDLS, CDR2 YYNGEE. The CDR3 spans 14 residues. The V end lost 4 bases, the J end lost 0 bases, and 8 bases lay between the germline ends. CDR3 sequence reads: CASSPWGSGNTIYF. CDR3 in DNA: TGTGCCAGCAGCCCCTGGGGCTCTGGAAACACCATATATTTT.

This clone was detected only once. In the same sample, other DNA sequences code for this CDR3. This chain connects TRBV28 to TRBJ2-1, with TRBD2 as a possible D gene (6 bases). There are 12 residues in the CDR3. With 2 bases removed from V and 7 bases from J, the gap between germline ends came to 6 bases. The V gene's germline CDR1 is MDHEN and CDR2 SYDVKM. CDR3 amino acids: CASSLRGNEQFF. The CDR3, as DNA: TGTGCCAGCAGTTTACGGGGGAATGAGCAGTTCTTC.

The J gene is TRBJ1-1, the V gene TRBV25-1; D is perhaps TRBD1 (5 bases). Per germline, CDR1 MGHDK and CDR2 SYGVNS. Trimming took 4 bases from V and 6 from J, leaving 12 bases between them. The CDR3 contains 13 residues. DNA for the CDR3: TGTGCCAGCAGTGCCGGGGAAGGGGCTGAAGCTTTCTTT. It yields the protein CASSAGEGAEAFF. Using reference TRBV25-1 and TRBJ1-1 for the parts outside the CDR3, the full variable domain is EADIYQTPRYLVIGTGKKITLECSQTMGHDKMYWYQQDPGMELHLIHYSYGVNSTEKGDLSSESTVSRIRTEHFPLTLESARPSHTSQYLCASSAGEGAEAFFGQGTRLTVV.

This clone came up once. V and J are TRBV7-6 and TRBJ2-7; 8 positions agree with TRBD2. Germline CDR1 is SGHVS and CDR2 is FNYEAQ. V shed 5 bases, J shed 6 bases, and the junction held 3 bases outside the gene matches. The CDR3 runs to 12 residues. CDR3 residues: CASSPGTSEQYF. The CDR3 coding sequence is TGTGCCAGCAGCCCTGGGACTAGCGAGCAGTACTTC.

This sequence joins TRBV5-8 and TRBJ2-1, with 7 bases that match TRBD2. V lost 3 bases and J lost 2; bases outside the gene matches: 11. The CDR3 runs to 17 residues. CDR1 SGHTS and CDR2 YDEGEE come from the germline V gene. CDR3 amino acids: CASSSMLAGVTYNEQFF. CDR3 sequence (DNA): TGTGCCAGCAGCTCAATGCTGGCGGGAGTAACCTACAATGAGCAGTTCTTC.

The gene calls are TRBV28 and TRBJ1-5, with D perhaps TRBD1 (6 bases). The CDR3 has 16 residues. Germline V gene lookup returns CDR1 MDHEN and CDR2 SYDVKM. Trimming took off 6 bases at V and 0 bases at J, with 15 bases between the two ends. Written as DNA, the CDR3 is TGTGCCAGCAGCGCCCGAAGACAGGCTAGCAATCAGCCCCAGCATTTT. It specifies CASSARRQASNQPQHF. The complete variable domain, with remaining parts taken from reference TRBV28 and TRBJ1-5, reads DVKVTQSSRYLVKRTGEKVFLECVQDMDHENMFWYRQDPGLGLRLIYFSYDVKMKEKGDIPEGYSVSREKKERFSLILESASTNQTSMYLCASSARRQASNQPQHFGDGTRLSIL.

The J gene is TRBJ1-2, the V gene TRBV5-4; TRBD1 agrees at 11 bases. The length of the CDR3 is 15 residues. V lost 4 bases and J lost 4; bases outside the gene matches: 6. The germline gives CDR1 SGHNT, CDR2 YYREEE (reference sequence). CDR3 amino acids: CASSPRTGGLYGYTF. CDR3 DNA: TGTGCCAGCAGCCCAAGGACAGGGGGCCTCTATGGCTACACCTTC.

Concerning this clone: The same CDR3 is also encoded by other DNA sequences in this sample. The rearrangement joins TRBV6-5 to TRBJ2-2; D remains ambiguous. This CDR3 has 14 amino acids. Trimming stripped 3 bases from V and 1 base from J, with 6 bases between. The germline gives CDR1 MNHEY, CDR2 SVGAGI. CDR3 sequence reads: CASSYRQNTGELFF. CDR3 coding DNA: TGTGCCAGCAGTTATAGACAGAACACCGGGGAGCTGTTTTTT.

The chain combines TRBV5-6 with TRBJ1-1; D is unclear. Per germline, CDR1 SGHDT and CDR2 YYEEEE. Trimming left V 4 bases short and J 7 bases short, with 11 bases between. This CDR3 is built from 12 residues. The CDR3 sequence: CASSQTPVEAFF. CDR3 bases: TGTGCCAGCAGCCAGACACCAGTTGAAGCTTTCTTT.

In DNA, the CDR3 is TGTGCCAGCAGCTTACGGGCCGAAGAGACCCAGTACTTC. Its protein product is CASSLRAEETQYF. This chain links TRBV7-9 with TRBJ2-5; D gene uncertain. Trimming left V 2 bases short and J 3 bases short, with 7 bases between. This CDR3 is built from 13 residues. The germline gives CDR1 SEHNR, CDR2 FQNEAQ (reference sequence).

The chain is built from TRBV6-6 and TRBJ1-5; D gene unclear. V was clipped by 8 bases and J by 3 bases, with 14 bases between them. CDR1 and CDR2 (germline): MNHNY, SVGAGI (reference sequence). This CDR3 comprises 14 residues. In nucleotides, the CDR3 is TGTGCCAGCGGTCCCCTGTCCTTCAATCAGCCCCAGCATTTT. Amino acid sequence: CASGPLSFNQPQHF.